The following is a T cell receptor (beta chain) sequence with its context. This sample was included in a study of cytomegalovirus exposure and HLA in healthy donors. PCR was performed using 60 Vbeta and 13 Jbeta primers. TCRdb's copy holds only in-frame clones and misses some; the assay was immunoSEQ multiplex PCR. Here the sample spans 100,000 to 150,000 clones, 65% to 80% being singletons. The CDR3 covers 14 residues. Trimming removed 5 bases from V and 10 bases from J; junction bases left unmatched: 12. Germline-derived CDR1 and CDR2 are SGHNT and YENEEA. The sample taken for sequencing was PBMCs. The rearrangement uses TRBV11-3 and TRBJ2-3; 7 bases line up with TRBD2. This TCR derives from a woman aged 40 to 49 in good health and CMV-seronegative. CDR3 nucleotides: TGTGCCAGCAGCCCCAGACTAGCTGAGACCCCGCAGTATTTT. This encodes CASSPRLAETPQYF.